This record concerns one TCR beta chain sequence. The CDR3 runs 18 residues. V shed 2 bases, J shed 5 bases, and the junction held 9 bases outside the gene matches. Germline CDR1 is SGDLS and CDR2 is YYNGEE. This sample was included in a study of blood T cell repertoires in COVID-19. Across the whole study: Acute-phase and convalescent COVID-19 samples originated in the United States, Italy and Spain. Sample material is recorded as cDNA or gDNA derived from T cells, B-cell-depleted T cells, or PBMCs.

Original analysis: Cell counts per sample came from amplifying reference gene primers. Here immunoSEQ multiplex PCR was the method, and the copy in TCRdb shows in-frame clones only, minus some. That table furnishes V, J and clone size, whereas the DNA furnished D and trimming. Of 240,000 or so clones detected, more than 75% appear once; the ten largest clones hold 2.5% to 3.5%. The chain joins TRBV9 to TRBJ2-3, with 15 nucleotides matching TRBD2. This TCR was recovered from a woman under 40 who had recovered from COVID-19. The sample comprised peripheral blood. The CDR3 protein is CASSVRTSGGAIQDTQYF. The CDR3 bases are TGTGCCAGCAGCGTCCGGACTAGCGGGGGGGCCATACAAGATACGCAGTATTTT.